This TCR beta chain came from a study of spatial heterogeneity in lung cancer. On this clonotype itself: Its antigen is currently unknown.

CDR1 is LGHDT and CDR2 is YNNKEL in the germline V gene (reference sequence). The CDR3 runs 15 residues. Between the trimmed V and J ends, which lost 1 base and 3 bases, there was a span of 13 bases. The time point: sample taken at primary tumor resection. Researchers sequenced whole RNA taken from tumor, nontumor lung or frozen PBMC without sorting. The donors, 60 to 80 patients with untreated early-stage non-small cell lung cancer, provided the samples. Study results and caveats: Resection blood, more than follow-up blood, showed ubiquitous expanded tumor TCRs.

TCRdb analysed the 5' RACE reads with MiXCR anew, one entry per CDR3 protein. The repertoire holds about 26,000 distinct CDR3 sequences, about 13% seen once, with 25% in the top ten. Sample: PBMCs, taken at surgery. The chain carries TRBV3-1 and TRBJ2-7; no clear D. The sequence was collected from a female donor with early-stage non-small cell lung cancer. The CDR3 spells CASSQGLGSSYEQYF. The CDR3 coding sequence is TGTGCCAGCAGCCAAGGACTCGGTAGCAGCTACGAGCAGTACTTC.